This entry lists 24 T cell receptor beta chains sequenced from one sample in a study of Ad26.COV2.S vaccination and SARS-CoV-2 variants. Treatment: some 20 received Ad26.COV2.S at low or high dose, single or two shots; about 5 received placebo; per-sample allocation not given. Material that was analyzed had been drawn on day 63 after the first vaccine or placebo injection. Sequenced by immunoSEQ multiplex PCR; TCRdb stores in-frame clones only, minus some. This sample carries more than 300,000 clones, over 80% of them seen once, and the ten largest clones take 2.1%. Sequencing used peripheral blood, obtained in a trial of Ad26.COV2.S vaccine versus placebo. The receptor set was obtained from a person aged 18-65 years who received the Ad26.COV2.S COVID-19 vaccine or a placebo.

V gene TRBV28 combines with J gene TRBJ1-2; 7 bases are shared with TRBD1. CDR3 size: 15 residues. Losses at the gene ends were 4 bases for V and 2 bases for J; bases not matched to a gene: 7. Germline lookup yields CDR1 MDHEN and CDR2 SYDVKM. In nucleotides, the CDR3 is TGTGCCAGCAGTTCCCCCGGGACAGCAAACTATGGCTACACCTTC. It codes for CASSSPGTANYGYTF.

The chain combines TRBV7-2 with TRBJ2-1, with D unclear. Germline assignment: CDR1 SGHTA and CDR2 FQGNSA. The V and J ends lost 6 bases and 10 bases respectively, with 22 bases between them. This CDR3 has 15 residues. The CDR3 sequence: CASRPDPDPFREQFF. The DNA for the CDR3 is TGTGCCAGCAGACCCGACCCGGACCCCTTTAGGGAGCAGTTCTTC. Full variable domain (remainder filled in from reference TRBV7-2 and TRBJ2-1): GAGVSQSPSNKVTEKGKDVELRCDPISGHTALYWYRQSLGQGLEFLIYFQGNSAPDKSGLPSDRFSAERTGGSVSTLTIQRTQQEDSAVYLCASRPDPDPFREQFFGPGTRLTVL.

The chain combines TRBV10-3 with TRBJ2-7, with D possibly being TRBD1 (5 bases). The CDR3 extends over 12 amino acids. Trimming pared 10 bases from V and 2 bases from J, leaving 12 bases between. CDR1 is ENHRY, CDR2 SYGVKD, per germline. CDR3 in DNA: TGTGCCACAGGGATCGGCGCCTACGAGCAGTACTTC. Translating gives CATGIGAYEQYF.

The V gene is TRBV19, the J gene TRBJ2-7, with D tentatively TRBD1 (5 bases). Germline V lookup: CDR1 LNHDA, CDR2 SQIVND (reference sequence). The CDR3 runs 13 residues. V was cut by 10 bases and J by 3 bases, with 16 bases left in between. In DNA form, the CDR3 reads TGTGCCACCCGGCAGGACAAATACTACGAGCAGTACTTC. Amino acid sequence: CATRQDKYYEQYF.

This rearrangement joins TRBV18 to TRBJ1-1; 8 bases align to TRBD1. The J segment lost 3 bases and the V segment lost 3 bases, leaving 6 bases of the junction unmatched. The CDR3 spans 15 residues. Germline CDR1 is KGHSH and CDR2 is LQKENI. In DNA, the CDR3 is TGTGCCAGCTCACCCTGGGAGACAGGGGACACTGAAGCTTTCTTT. It translates to CASSPWETGDTEAFF.

Many counts were recorded for this clone. The chain is built from TRBV5-4 and TRBJ2-1; D assignment may be TRBD1 or TRBD2 (5 bases each). The V end was cut by 1 base, the J end by 4 bases, with 9 bases between. Per germline, CDR1 SGHNT and CDR2 YYREEE (reference sequence). This CDR3 comprises 14 residues. CDR3 DNA: TGTGCCAGCAGCTTGACGGGGCTATACAATGAGCAGTTCTTC. The encoded protein is CASSLTGLYNEQFF.

The rearrangement joins TRBV19 to TRBJ1-5; D not certain. The CDR3 spans 14 residues. Germline lookup yields CDR1 LNHDA and CDR2 SQIVND (reference sequence). The germline V and J ends were trimmed by 5 bases and 2 bases, with 10 bases remaining between them. The CDR3 sequence is CASSASRGNQPQHF. CDR3 coding DNA: TGTGCCAGTAGTGCTTCCCGGGGCAATCAGCCCCAGCATTTT.

This chain links TRBV2 with TRBJ2-5, with TRBD1 matching 7 bases. Germline-derived CDR1 and CDR2 are SNHLY and FYNNEI. Losses at the gene ends were 5 bases for V and 2 bases for J; bases not matched to a gene: 2. The CDR3 consists of 13 residues. CDR3 sequence: CASSPGQQETQYF. CDR3 nucleotides: TGTGCCAGCAGTCCGGGACAGCAAGAGACCCAGTACTTC.

Comment on this clone: Other DNA sequences of this sample code for an identical CDR3. CDR3 coding DNA: TGTGCCTGGAGCGCGACAGGGGGAAATCAGCCCCAGCATTTT. The encoded protein is CAWSATGGNQPQHF. The genes are TRBV30 and TRBJ1-5, with 9 bases aligning to TRBD1. CDR1 and CDR2 from the germline V gene are GTSNPN and SVGIG (reference sequence). The CDR3 length is 14 residues. Trimming removed 3 bases from V and 4 bases from J; junction bases left unmatched: 4. Using reference TRBV30 and TRBJ1-5 for the parts outside the CDR3, the full variable domain is SQTIHQWPATLVQPVGSPLSLECTVEGTSNPNLYWYRQAAGRGLQLLFYSVGIGQISSEVPQNLSASRPQDRQFILSSKKLLLSDSGFYLCAWSATGGNQPQHFGDGTRLSIL.

The CDR3 loop is CASSVGPNSPLHF. CDR3 DNA sequence: TGTGCCAGCAGTGTAGGGCCCAATTCACCCCTCCACTTT. This chain uses TRBV6-4 with TRBJ1-6; D unclear. This CDR3 has 13 amino acids. The V and J ends lost 4 bases and 7 bases respectively, with 8 bases between them. The germline V gene has CDR1 MRHNA and CDR2 SNTAGT.

The V call is TRBV5-1, the J call TRBJ2-6; the D is unclear. Deletions cut 4 bases from V and 0 bases from J, with 14 bases between. This CDR3 is built from 17 residues. Germline CDR1 is SGHRS and CDR2 is YFSETQ. CDR3: CASSPGYSSSGANVLTF. CDR3 DNA sequence: TGCGCCAGCAGCCCTGGTTATAGTAGCTCTGGGGCCAACGTCCTGACTTTC.

The sample holds one count of this clone. The chain carries TRBV4-2 and TRBJ1-2; D is undetermined. Trimming removed 0 bases from V and 2 bases from J, with 10 bases in between. From germline, CDR1 is LGHNA and CDR2 YNFKEQ. This CDR3 spans 15 amino acids. The CDR3 is CASSQDRGFNYGYTF. CDR3 nucleotide sequence: TGTGCCAGCAGCCAAGATCGAGGGTTCAACTATGGCTACACCTTC.

The V gene is TRBV11-3, the J gene TRBJ2-1; D remains ambiguous. This CDR3 is 12 amino acids long. Germline CDR1 is SGHNT and CDR2 is YENEEA. The germline V and J ends were trimmed by 0 bases and 6 bases, with 3 bases remaining between them. CDR3 sequence (DNA): TGTGCCAGCAGCTTAGAGGTCAATGAGCAGTTCTTC. Protein product: CASSLEVNEQFF.

This clone occurred once. This chain uses TRBV5-4 with TRBJ2-3, with TRBD2 as a possible D gene (6 bases). Trimming stripped 5 bases from V and 4 bases from J, with 14 bases between. Germline CDR1 and CDR2: SGHNT and YYREEE (reference sequence). The CDR3 is 14 residues long. The CDR3 protein is CASRLGGRADTQYF. The CDR3 DNA sequence: TGTGCCAGCAGGCTGGGGGGAAGAGCAGATACGCAGTATTTT.

The chain employs TRBV7-2 and TRBJ1-2; a possible D gene is TRBD1 (5 bases). Germline V lookup: CDR1 SGHTA, CDR2 FQGNSA. The V gene lost 8 bases and the J gene lost 8 bases, with 18 bases spanning the gap. The CDR3 has 13 amino acids. The CDR3 protein is CASGAPVDGGYTF. The CDR3 DNA reads TGTGCCAGCGGGGCGCCTGTAGATGGGGGCTACACCTTC.

The V call is TRBV7-9, the J call TRBJ2-5; the D gene is possibly TRBD1 (5 bases). V gave up 5 bases and J gave up 2 bases, with 12 bases separating them. CDR3 length: 14 residues. CDR1 SEHNR and CDR2 FQNEAQ come from the germline V gene (reference sequence). The CDR3 nucleotides read TGTGCCAGCAGCATGCAGGGTCGGCAAGAGACCCAGTACTTC. It encodes CASSMQGRQETQYF.

The chain employs TRBV7-6 and TRBJ1-1; no clear D. V lost 5 bases and J lost 10, with 20 bases in between. The germline V gene encodes CDR1 SGHVS and CDR2 FNYEAQ. The CDR3 is made up of 14 amino acids. The DNA for the CDR3 is TGTGCCAGCAGCAAGTCCCGGGTCGTGGGCCCAGCTTTCTTT. Residues: CASSKSRVVGPAFF.

The rearrangement joins TRBV3-1 (or the pseudogene TRBV3-2) to TRBJ1-3; no clear D gene. V was cut by 4 bases and J by 0 bases, with 13 bases left in between. The CDR3 runs 16 residues. Per the germline V gene, CDR1 is LGHDT and CDR2 is YNNKEL (reference sequence). The CDR3 DNA reads TGTGCCAGCAGCCTCTGGACGGTCCGCTCTGGAAACACCATATATTTT. Its protein is CASSLWTVRSGNTIYF.

This sequence joins TRBV2 and TRBJ1-4; the D gene is possibly TRBD1 (6 bases). Germline-derived CDR1 and CDR2 are SNHLY and FYNNEI. Trimming took 8 bases from V and 4 from J, leaving 14 bases between them. This CDR3 is built from 14 residues. This chain's CDR3 is CASGVGQFNEKLFF. The CDR3 bases are TGTGCCAGCGGGGTCGGACAGTTTAATGAAAAACTGTTTTTT.

V usage is TRBV5-4 and J usage is TRBJ2-7, with 8 bases fitting TRBD2. Germline V lookup: CDR1 SGHNT, CDR2 YYREEE (reference sequence). The CDR3 length is 15 residues. Unmatched junction bases numbered 9, after V lost 4 bases and J lost 3 bases. The CDR3 reads CASSPGGGQDYEQYF. The DNA for the CDR3 is TGTGCCAGCAGCCCCGGGGGGGGTCAGGACTACGAGCAGTACTTC. Combining the CDR3 with reference TRBV5-4 and TRBJ2-7 gives the whole variable domain ETGVTQSPTHLIKTRGQQVTLRCSSQSGHNTVSWYQQALGQGPQFIFQYYREEENGRGNFPPRFSGLQFPNYSSELNVNALELDDSALYLCASSPGGGQDYEQYFGPGTRLTVT.

The genes are TRBV27 and TRBJ2-5; no clear D gene. The germline V gene encodes CDR1 MNHEY and CDR2 SMNVEV (reference sequence). CDR3 size: 14 residues. V was pared by 3 bases and J by 2 bases, with 10 bases between. This CDR3 is CASSLRGVQETQYF. In DNA, the CDR3 is TGTGCCAGCAGTTTGAGAGGAGTACAAGAGACCCAGTACTTC.

The chain carries TRBV7-3 and TRBJ2-7; 7 bases align to TRBD2. Trimming at V came to 5 bases and at J to 3 bases, leaving 10 bases not matched to a gene. Germline-derived CDR1 and CDR2 are SGHTA and FQGTGA. The CDR3 runs to 15 residues. In DNA form, the CDR3 reads TGTGCCAGCAGCCCCATGGCTAGCGGACTCTACGAGCAGTACTTC. Its translation: CASSPMASGLYEQYF. The variable domain in full, completed from reference TRBV7-3 and TRBJ2-7, reads GAGVSQTPSNKVTEKGKYVELRCDPISGHTALYWYRQSLGQGPEFLIYFQGTGAADDSGLPNDRFFAVRPEGSVSTLKIQRTERGDSAVYLCASSPMASGLYEQYFGPGTRLTVT.

This sequence joins TRBV28 and TRBJ2-4; 7 bases agree with TRBD2. Per the germline V gene, CDR1 is MDHEN and CDR2 is SYDVKM. V was clipped by 7 bases and J by 6 bases; unmatched bases: 9. This CDR3 is 14 amino acids long. The CDR3 reads CASKASGGGNIQYF. CDR3 nucleotides: TGTGCCAGCAAGGCTAGTGGGGGGGGAAACATTCAGTACTTC.

The chain couples TRBV7-3 to TRBJ2-3; 12 nucleotides align to TRBD2. The CDR3 sequence is 15 residues long. The germline CDR1 and CDR2 sequences are SGHTA and FQGTGA. V was pared by 5 bases and J by 5 bases, with 5 bases of the junction left unmatched. The CDR3 DNA sequence: TGTGCCAGCAGCCCTAGCGGGGGGGCCGGAGATACGCAGTATTTT. It codes for CASSPSGGAGDTQYF. The variable domain in full, completed from reference TRBV7-3 and TRBJ2-3, reads GAGVSQTPSNKVTEKGKYVELRCDPISGHTALYWYRQSLGQGPEFLIYFQGTGAADDSGLPNDRFFAVRPEGSVSTLKIQRTERGDSAVYLCASSPSGGAGDTQYFGPGTRLTVL.